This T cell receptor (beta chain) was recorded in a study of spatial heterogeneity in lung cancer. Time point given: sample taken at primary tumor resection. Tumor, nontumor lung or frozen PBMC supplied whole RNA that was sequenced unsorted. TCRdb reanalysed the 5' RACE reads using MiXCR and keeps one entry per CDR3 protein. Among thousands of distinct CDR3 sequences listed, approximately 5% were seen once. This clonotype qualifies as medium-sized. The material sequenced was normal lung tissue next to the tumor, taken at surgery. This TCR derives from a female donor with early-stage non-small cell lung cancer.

CDR3 protein: CAIRKTGWTGELFF. As DNA, the CDR3 is TGTGCCATCAGAAAGACAGGGTGGACCGGGGAGCTGTTTTTT. V is TRBV10-3 and J is TRBJ2-2, with TRBD1 identical over 7 bases. Germline V gene data show CDR1 as ENHRY and CDR2 as SYGVKD. The CDR3 is 14 amino acids. With 6 bases clipped from V and 5 bases from J, the junction kept 6 bases outside the gene matches.